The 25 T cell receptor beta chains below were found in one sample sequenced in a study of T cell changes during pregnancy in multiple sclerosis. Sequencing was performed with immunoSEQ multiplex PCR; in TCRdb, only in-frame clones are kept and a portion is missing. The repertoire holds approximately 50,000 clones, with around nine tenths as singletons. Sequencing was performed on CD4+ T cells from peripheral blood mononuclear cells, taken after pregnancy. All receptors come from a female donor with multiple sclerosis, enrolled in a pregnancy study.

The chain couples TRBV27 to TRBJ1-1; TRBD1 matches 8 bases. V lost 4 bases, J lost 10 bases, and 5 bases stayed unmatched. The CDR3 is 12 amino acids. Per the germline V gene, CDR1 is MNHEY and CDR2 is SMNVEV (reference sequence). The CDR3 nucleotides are TGTGCCAGCAGTTCCTGGACAGGGCCAGCTTTCTTT. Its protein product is CASSSWTGPAFF.

CDR3 protein: CASSGDRSSGNTIYF. CDR3 nucleotide sequence: TGTGCCAGTAGTGGGGACAGGAGCTCTGGAAACACCATATATTTT. The chain links TRBV19 to TRBJ1-3, with 8 bases that match TRBD1. V was pared by 5 bases and J by 0 bases, with 3 bases of the junction left unmatched. CDR1 is LNHDA, CDR2 SQIVND, per germline (reference sequence). The CDR3 runs 15 residues. Full variable domain (remainder filled in from reference TRBV19 and TRBJ1-3): DGGITQSPKYLFRKEGQNVTLSCEQNLNHDAMYWYRQDPGQGLRLIYYSQIVNDFQKGDIAEGYSVSREKKESFPLTVTSAQKNPTAFYLCASSGDRSSGNTIYFGEGSWLTVV.

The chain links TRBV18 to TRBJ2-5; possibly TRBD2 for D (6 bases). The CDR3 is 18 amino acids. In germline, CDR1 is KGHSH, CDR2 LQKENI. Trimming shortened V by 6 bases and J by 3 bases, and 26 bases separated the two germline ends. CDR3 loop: CASSPTIAERGLKETQYF. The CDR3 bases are TGTGCCAGCTCGCCAACCATAGCGGAGAGGGGTTTGAAAGAGACCCAGTACTTC.

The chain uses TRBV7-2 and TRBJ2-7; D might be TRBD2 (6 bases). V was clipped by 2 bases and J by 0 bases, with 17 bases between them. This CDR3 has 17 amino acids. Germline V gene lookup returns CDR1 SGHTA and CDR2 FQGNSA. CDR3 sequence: CASSLYFGGISSYEQYF. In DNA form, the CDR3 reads TGTGCCAGCAGCTTATATTTTGGGGGGATAAGCTCCTACGAGCAGTACTTC.

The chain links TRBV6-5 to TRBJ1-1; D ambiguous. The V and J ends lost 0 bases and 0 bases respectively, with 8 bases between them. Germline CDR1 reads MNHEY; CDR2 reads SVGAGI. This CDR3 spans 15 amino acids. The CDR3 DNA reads TGTGCCAGCAGTTACTCGAGGAACCTGAACACTGAAGCTTTCTTT. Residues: CASSYSRNLNTEAFF.

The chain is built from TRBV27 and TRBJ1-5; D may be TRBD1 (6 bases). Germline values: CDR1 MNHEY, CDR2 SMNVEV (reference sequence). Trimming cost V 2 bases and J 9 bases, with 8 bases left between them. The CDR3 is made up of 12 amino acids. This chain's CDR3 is CASSLRGGPQHF. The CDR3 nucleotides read TGTGCCAGCAGTTTAAGGGGGGGGCCCCAGCATTTT.

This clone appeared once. Here the CDR3 DNA reads TGCGCCAGCAGCCAAGATCTTACAGGATTCACAGATACGCAGTATTTT. It yields the protein CASSQDLTGFTDTQYF. This sequence joins TRBV4-1 and TRBJ2-3; TRBD1 might be the D (5 bases). The CDR3 covers 16 residues. Trimming left V 0 bases short and J 2 bases short, with 12 bases between. The germline CDR1 and CDR2 sequences are MGHRA and YSYEKL.

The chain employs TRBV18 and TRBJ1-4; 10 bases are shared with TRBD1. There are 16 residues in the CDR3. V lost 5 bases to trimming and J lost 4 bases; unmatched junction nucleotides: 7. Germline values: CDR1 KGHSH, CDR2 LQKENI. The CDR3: CASSSTGGRGNEKLFF. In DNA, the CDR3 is TGTGCCAGCTCATCGACAGGGGGCCGGGGTAATGAAAAACTGTTTTTT.

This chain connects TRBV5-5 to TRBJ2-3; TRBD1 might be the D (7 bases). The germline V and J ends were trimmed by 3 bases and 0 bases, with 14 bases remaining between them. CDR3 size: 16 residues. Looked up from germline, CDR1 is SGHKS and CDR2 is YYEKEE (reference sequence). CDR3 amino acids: CASSWGDRTSTDTQYF. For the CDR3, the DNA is TGTGCCAGCAGCTGGGGGGACAGAACTAGCACAGATACGCAGTATTTT.

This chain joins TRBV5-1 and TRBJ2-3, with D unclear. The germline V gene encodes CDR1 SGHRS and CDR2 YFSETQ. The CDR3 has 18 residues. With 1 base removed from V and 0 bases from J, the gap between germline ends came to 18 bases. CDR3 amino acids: CASSLITGLLASTDTQYF. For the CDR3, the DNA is TGCGCCAGCAGCTTGATTACCGGGTTATTAGCTAGCACAGATACGCAGTATTTT.

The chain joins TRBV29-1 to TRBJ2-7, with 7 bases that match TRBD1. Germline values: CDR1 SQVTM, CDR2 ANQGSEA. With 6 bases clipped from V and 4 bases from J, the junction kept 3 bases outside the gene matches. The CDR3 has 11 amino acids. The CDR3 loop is CSVKQGYEQYF. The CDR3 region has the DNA TGCAGCGTCAAACAGGGGTACGAGCAGTACTTC.

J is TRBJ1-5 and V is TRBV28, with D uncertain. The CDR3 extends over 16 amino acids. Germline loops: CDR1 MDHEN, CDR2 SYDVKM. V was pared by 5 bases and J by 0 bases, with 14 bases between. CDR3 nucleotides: TGTGCCAGCAGTATCCCAACAAGTTATAGCAATCAGCCCCAGCATTTT. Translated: CASSIPTSYSNQPQHF.

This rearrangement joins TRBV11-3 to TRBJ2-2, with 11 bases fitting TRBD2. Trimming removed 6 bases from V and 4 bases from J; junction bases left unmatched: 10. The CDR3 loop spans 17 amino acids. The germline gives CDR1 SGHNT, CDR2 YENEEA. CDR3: CASSLTSGSWGTGELFF. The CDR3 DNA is TGTGCCAGCAGTCTCACTAGCGGGAGCTGGGGCACCGGGGAGCTGTTTTTT. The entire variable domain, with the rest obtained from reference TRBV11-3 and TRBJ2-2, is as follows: EAGVVQSPRYKIIEKKQPVAFWCNPISGHNTLYWYLQNLGQGPELLIRYENEEAVDDSQLPKDRFSAERLKGVDSTLKIQPAELGDSAVYLCASSLTSGSWGTGELFFGEGSRLTVL.

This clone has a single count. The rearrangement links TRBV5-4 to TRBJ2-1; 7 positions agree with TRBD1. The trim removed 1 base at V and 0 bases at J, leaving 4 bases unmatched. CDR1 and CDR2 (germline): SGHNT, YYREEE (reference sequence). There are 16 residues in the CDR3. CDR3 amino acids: CASSLIGTASYNEQFF. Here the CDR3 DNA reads TGTGCCAGCAGCTTGATAGGGACAGCCTCCTACAATGAGCAGTTCTTC.

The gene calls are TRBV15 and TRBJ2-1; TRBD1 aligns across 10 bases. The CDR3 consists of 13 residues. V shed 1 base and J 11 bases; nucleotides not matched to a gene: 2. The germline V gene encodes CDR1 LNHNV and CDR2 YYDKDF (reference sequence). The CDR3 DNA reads TGTGCCACCAGCAGAGTGGGACAGGGGCAGCAGTTCTTC. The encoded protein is CATSRVGQGQQFF.

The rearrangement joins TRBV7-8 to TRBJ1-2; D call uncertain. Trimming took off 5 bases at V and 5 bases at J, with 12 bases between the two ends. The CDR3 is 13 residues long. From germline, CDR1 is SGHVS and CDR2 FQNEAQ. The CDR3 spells CASSDLSQYGYTF. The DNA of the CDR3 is TGTGCCAGCAGCGATTTGTCGCAGTATGGCTACACCTTC.

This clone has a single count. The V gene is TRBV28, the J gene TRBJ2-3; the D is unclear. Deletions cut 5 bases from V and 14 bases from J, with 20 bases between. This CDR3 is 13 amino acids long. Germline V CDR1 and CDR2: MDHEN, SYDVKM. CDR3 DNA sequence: TGTGCCAGCAGTCCGAGCATGGGCAGTTCCACGTATTTT. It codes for CASSPSMGSSTYF.

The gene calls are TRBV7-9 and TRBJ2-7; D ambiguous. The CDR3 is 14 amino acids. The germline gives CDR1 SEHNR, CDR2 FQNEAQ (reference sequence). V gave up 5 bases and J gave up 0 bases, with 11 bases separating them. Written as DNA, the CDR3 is TGTGCCAGCAGCCCACGACAATACTCCTACGAGCAGTACTTC. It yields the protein CASSPRQYSYEQYF.

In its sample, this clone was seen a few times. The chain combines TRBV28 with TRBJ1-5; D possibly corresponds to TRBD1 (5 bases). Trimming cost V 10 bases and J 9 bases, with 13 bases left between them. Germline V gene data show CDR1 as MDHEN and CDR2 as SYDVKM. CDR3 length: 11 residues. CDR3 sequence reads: CATRGAPPQHF. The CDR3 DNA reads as TGTGCCACCCGCGGGGCACCGCCCCAGCATTTT.

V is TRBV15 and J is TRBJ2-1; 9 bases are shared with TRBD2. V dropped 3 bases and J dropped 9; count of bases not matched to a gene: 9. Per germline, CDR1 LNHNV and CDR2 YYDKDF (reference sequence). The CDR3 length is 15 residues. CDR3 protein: CATSRGGGRAAEQFF. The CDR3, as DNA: TGTGCCACCAGCAGGGGAGGCGGGAGGGCGGCTGAGCAGTTCTTC.

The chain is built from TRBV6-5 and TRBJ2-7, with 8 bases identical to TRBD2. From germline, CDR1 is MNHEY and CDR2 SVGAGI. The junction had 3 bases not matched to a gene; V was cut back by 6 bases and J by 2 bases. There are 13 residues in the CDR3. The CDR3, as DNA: TGTGCCAGCAGGGAGCGGGGGCCCTACGAGCAGTACTTC. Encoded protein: CASRERGPYEQYF.

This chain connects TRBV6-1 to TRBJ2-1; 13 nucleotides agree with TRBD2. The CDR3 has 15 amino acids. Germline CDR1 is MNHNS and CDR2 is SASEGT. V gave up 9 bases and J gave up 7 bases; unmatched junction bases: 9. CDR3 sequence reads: CASSKLAGGGNEQFF. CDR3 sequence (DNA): TGTGCCAGTTCAAAACTAGCGGGAGGGGGTAATGAGCAGTTCTTC.

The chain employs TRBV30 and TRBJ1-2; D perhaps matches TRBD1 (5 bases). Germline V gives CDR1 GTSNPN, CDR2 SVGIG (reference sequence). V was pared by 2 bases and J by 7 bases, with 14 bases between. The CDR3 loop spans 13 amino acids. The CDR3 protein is CAWSPEGAVGYTF. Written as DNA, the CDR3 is TGTGCCTGGAGTCCCGAAGGGGCAGTTGGCTACACCTTC.

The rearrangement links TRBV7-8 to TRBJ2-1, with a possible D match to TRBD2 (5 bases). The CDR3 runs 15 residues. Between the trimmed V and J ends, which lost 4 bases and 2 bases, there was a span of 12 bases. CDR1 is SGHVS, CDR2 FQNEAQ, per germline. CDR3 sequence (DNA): TGTGCCAGCAGCTCTCCGGTCGGGGCCTACAATGAGCAGTTCTTC. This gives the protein CASSSPVGAYNEQFF.

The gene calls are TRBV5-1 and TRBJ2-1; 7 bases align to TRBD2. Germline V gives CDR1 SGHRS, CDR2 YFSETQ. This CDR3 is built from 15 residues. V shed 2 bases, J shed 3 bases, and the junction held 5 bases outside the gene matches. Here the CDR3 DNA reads TGCGCCAGCAGCTTAACGGCTAGCGGCTACAATGAGCAGTTCTTC. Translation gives CASSLTASGYNEQFF. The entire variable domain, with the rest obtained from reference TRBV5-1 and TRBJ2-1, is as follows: KAGVTQTPRYLIKTRGQQVTLSCSPISGHRSVSWYQQTPGQGLQFLFEYFSETQRNKGNFPGRFSGRQFSNSRSEMNVSTLELGDSALYLCASSLTASGYNEQFFGPGTRLTVL.